A selection of T cell receptor beta chains follows, all from one sample in a study of blood T cells in healthy people across ages. TCRdb re-called the 5' RACE reads with MiXCR, one entry per CDR3 protein. The sample lists 550,000 to 750,000 distinct CDR3 sequences; approximately 21% were seen once. Sequenced input: blood. Source of these receptors: a man aged 65 to 79 in good health. Each CDR3 is given with its conserved first and last residue. Fields, in order: V gene, D gene, clone size, J gene, CDR3 DNA, CDR3 protein. The D gene is left open where the match is weak. A row's size may be missing; if present it is once, few, many or a size class.

>TRBV29-1|TRBD2|few|TRBJ2-2
TGCAGCGTTGAGAGTCTAGCGGTGAACACCGGGGAGCTGTTTTTT
CSVESLAVNTGELFF
>TRBV6-5|.|.|TRBJ1-2
TGTGCCAGCAGCAGGTACAGGGTATCTGGCTATGGCTACACCTTC
CASSRYRVSGYGYTF
>TRBV11-2|TRBD2|few|TRBJ2-5
TGTGCCAGCCGGGACTATGAAGAGACCCAGTACTTC
CASRDYEETQYF
>TRBV18|TRBD2|.|TRBJ2-1
TGTGCCAGCTCACCAGCTAGCGGGAGTTCTGAGCAGTTCTTC
CASSPASGSSEQFF
>TRBV29-1|.|few|TRBJ2-5
TGCAGCGTTGCCAGGGAGCTAGAGACCCAGTACTTC
CSVARELETQYF
>TRBV7-2|TRBD2|.|TRBJ2-1
TGTGCCAGCAGCACGACTAGCGGGGGACCCCCCTCCTACAATGAGCAGTTCTTC
CASSTTSGGPPSYNEQFF
>TRBV20-1|.|.|TRBJ1-3
TGCAGTGCTAGGGGCAGGGCTTTCTCTGGAAACACCATATATTTT
CSARGRAFSGNTIYF
>TRBV7-2|TRBD2|.|TRBJ2-5
TGTGCCAGCAGGCCCGGGACTATCCAAGAGACCCAGTACTTC
CASRPGTIQETQYF
>TRBV5-6|TRBD1|.|TRBJ2-3
TGTGCCAGCAGCCTTGGGACAGGGGCCGGTACAGATACGCAGTATTTT
CASSLGTGAGTDTQYF
>TRBV4-3|TRBD1|few|TRBJ2-3
TGCGCCAGCAGCCAAGGGGGACAGAACACAGATACGCAGTATTTT
CASSQGGQNTDTQYF
>TRBV29-1|.|.|TRBJ2-1
TGCAGCGTTGAAGGCCGAACGGCGGGGTCCTACAATGAGCAGTTCTTC
CSVEGRTAGSYNEQFF
>TRBV4-1|.|many|TRBJ2-5
TGCGCCAGCAGCCAAGGACTGGACACGGAGACCCAGTACTTC
CASSQGLDTETQYF
>TRBV2|.|.|TRBJ1-2
TGTGCCAGCAGTGAGATAGGACACTATGGCTACACCTTC
CASSEIGHYGYTF
>TRBV20-1|.|few|TRBJ1-2
TGCAGTGCTAGGTCGGGCCAGTCAGATGGCTACACCTTC
CSARSGQSDGYTF
>TRBV7-9|.|.|TRBJ2-2
TGTGCCAGCAGCTCGGTAAAGTCGAACACCGGGGAGCTGTTTTTT
CASSSVKSNTGELFF
>TRBV9|TRBD1|few|TRBJ2-7
TGTGCCAGCAGCGCTCTTGAGGGGGCAGTTTCCTACGAGCAGTACTTC
CASSALEGAVSYEQYF
>TRBV3-1|.|.|TRBJ2-3
TGTGCCAGCAGCCAAGTTGCCCGGACGCAGTATTTT
CASSQVARTQYF
>TRBV5-1|TRBD1|.|TRBJ1-4
TGCGCCAGCAGCCCTGAGTGGGACAGAAATGAAAAACTGTTTTTT
CASSPEWDRNEKLFF
>TRBV6-5|TRBD1|few|TRBJ2-5
TGTGCCAGCAGCAGGACAGGGGCCGATCAAGAGACCCAGTACTTC
CASSRTGADQETQYF
>TRBV10-2|.|few|TRBJ2-7
TGCGCCAGCAGTGCCGAGACAGAATCCTACGAGCAGTACTTC
CASSAETESYEQYF
>TRBV20-1|.|.|TRBJ1-4
TGCAGTGCTAGAGAGGGCGGTTATAATGAAAAACTGTTTTTT
CSAREGGYNEKLFF
>TRBV6-6|.|.|TRBJ2-1
TGTGCCAGCAGAAACTTCGGGGGGCAGTTCTTC
CASRNFGGQFF
>TRBV4-3|.|.|TRBJ2-1
TGCGCCAGCAGCATCAGCCTGGGCTTCAATGAGCAGTTCTTC
CASSISLGFNEQFF
>TRBV7-9|TRBD1|few|TRBJ1-2
TGTGCCAGCAGCTTGGGGACAGTCTCTAACTATGGCTACACCTTC
CASSLGTVSNYGYTF
>TRBV3-1|TRBD1|.|TRBJ2-5
TGTGCCAACAGCCCCCGAGACAGGGAAGAGACCCAGTACTTC
CANSPRDREETQYF
>TRBV29-1|TRBD2|few|TRBJ2-7
TGCAGCGTTGCTGCGGGAGGAGGAACCAACGAGCAGTACTTC
CSVAAGGGTNEQYF
>TRBV2|TRBD2|.|TRBJ2-1
TGTGCCAGCAGGGTAGCGGGAGGTCGGAATGAGCAGTTCTTC
CASRVAGGRNEQFF